One TCR beta chain is described in this entry. The ends were cut back, 4 bases at V and 6 bases at J, with 12 bases in the middle. The CDR3 extends over 14 amino acids. Germline-derived CDR1 and CDR2 are LGHDT and YNNKEL (reference sequence). A lack of ophthalmopathy progression within 18 months defined stable Graves' hyperthyroidism. The study excluded patients with uncontrolled infection, other autoimmune disease, pregnancy or lactation. Approximately 9.3 ml of fresh peripheral blood supplied the PBMCs. The source of the sample is a study of T cells in Graves' hyperthyroidism and ophthalmopathy. There were TCR beta CDR3 regions amplified from RNA transcripts. Researchers ran a first-round RT-PCR on the TCR CDR3 using the HTBI primer set. TCRdb processed the multiplex PCR reads anew with MiXCR; each CDR3 protein has one entry. This table holds about 700,000 distinct CDR3 sequences, approximately 14% found once.

V and J are TRBV3-1 and TRBJ2-2; D not certain. Source material: blood. The clonotype was recovered from a woman aged 18-35 years with Graves' hyperthyroidism. The CDR3 loop reads CASSPILGPGELFF. The DNA of the CDR3 is TGTGCCAGCAGCCCAATTCTCGGGCCCGGGGAGCTGTTTTTT.